This is a list of T cell receptor beta chains from one sample in a study of cytomegalovirus exposure and HLA in healthy donors. Here immunoSEQ multiplex PCR was the method, and the copy in TCRdb shows in-frame clones only, minus some. The data show about 100,000 clones, with about four fifths seen just once and about 4.9% held by the top ten. The sample was PBMCs. The origin of the receptors is a middle-aged man in good health and CMV-seropositive. Each CDR3 is given with its conserved first and last residue. D genes are given only for firm matches.

>NA|TRBV30|TRBJ1-1
CAWRGALNTEAFF
TGTGCCTGGAGGGGGGCTTTGAACACTGAAGCTTTCTTT
>NA|TRBV10-3|TRBJ2-7
CAIGEAAYEQYF
TGTGCCATAGGAGAAGCCGCCTACGAGCAGTACTTC
>NA|TRBV13|TRBJ2-2
CASSPRGGELFF
TGTGCCAGCAGCCCCCGGGGAGGGGAGCTGTTTTTT
>TRBD1|TRBV5-4|TRBJ2-2
CASSLTGGFGGELFF
TGTGCCAGCAGCCTGACAGGGGGGTTCGGCGGGGAGCTGTTTTTT
>NA|TRBV18|TRBJ2-5
CASSPAGSETQYF
TGTGCCAGCTCACCTGCCGGGAGCGAGACCCAGTACTTC
>NA|TRBV10-3|TRBJ2-2
CAISGQPNTGELFF
TGTGCCATCAGTGGACAGCCGAACACCGGGGAGCTGTTTTTT
>NA|TRBV28|TRBJ2-1
CASTSPGRNEQFF
TGTGCCAGCACCTCGCCAGGTCGGAATGAGCAGTTCTTC
>NA|TRBV6-6|TRBJ1-1
CASSYLQMNTEAFF
TGTGCCAGCAGTTACTTACAGATGAACACTGAAGCTTTCTTT
>NA|TRBV27|TRBJ2-2
CASSLSGNTGELFF
TGTGCCAGCAGTTTATCCGGGAACACCGGGGAGCTGTTTTTT
>TRBD2|TRBV7-9|TRBJ2-7
CASSPPGLAYEQYF
TGTGCCAGCAGCCCACCGGGACTAGCCTACGAGCAGTACTTC
>TRBD1|TRBV19|TRBJ2-1
CASTTGGSYNEQFF
TGTGCCAGTACCACAGGGGGATCCTACAATGAGCAGTTCTTC